The rows below give T cell receptor beta chains drawn from one sample of a study of cytomegalovirus exposure and HLA in healthy donors. TCRdb keeps only in-frame clones here, not all; method: immunoSEQ multiplex PCR. The sample holds 100,000 to 130,000 clones, under 97% seen once. Material: PBMCs. These receptors originate from a woman aged 18 to 35 in good health and CMV-seronegative. CDR3s include the opening cysteine and the closing phenylalanine or tryptophan. D genes are given only for firm matches. Part of the rows lack a size; the others show once, few, many or a class for expanded clones.

>TRBV4-1|TRBJ1-1|.|.|14
CASSQMVANTEAFF
TGCGCCAGCAGCCAGATGGTGGCGAACACTGAAGCTTTCTTT
>TRBV2|TRBJ2-2|.|.|13
CASTGQHTGELFF
TGTGCCAGCACAGGACAGCACACCGGGGAGCTGTTTTTT
>TRBV7-9|TRBJ2-7|.|.|15
CASSLAQGIAYEQYF
TGTGCCAGCAGCTTAGCCCAGGGTATCGCCTACGAGCAGTACTTC
>TRBV6-5|TRBJ1-2|TRBD1|.|12
CASSRDRGGYTF
TGTGCCAGCAGTAGGGACAGGGGTGGCTACACCTTC
>TRBV7-3|TRBJ2-3|.|.|15
CASSLGLGGTDTQYF
TGTGCCAGCAGCTTAGGGCTAGGGGGCACAGATACGCAGTATTTT
>TRBV10-3|TRBJ1-1|.|once|13
CASRGGANTEAFF
TGTGCCAGCCGTGGGGGGGCGAACACTGAAGCTTTCTTT
>TRBV11-1|TRBJ1-4|TRBD1|.|14
CASSLRTGREKLFF
TGTGCCAGCAGCTTACGGACAGGGCGCGAAAAACTGTTTTTT
>TRBV11-2|TRBJ2-7|TRBD1|.|14
CASSQDRTSYEQYF
TGTGCCAGCAGCCAGGACAGGACCTCCTACGAGCAGTACTTC
>TRBV4-1|TRBJ2-3|.|.|14
CASSQDSRALTQYF
TGCGCCAGCAGCCAAGATTCGAGGGCACTTACGCAGTATTTT
>TRBV27|TRBJ1-6|.|.|18
CASSFIGTFMGPGSPLHF
TGTGCCAGCAGTTTTATAGGGACATTCATGGGCCCGGGGTCACCCCTCCACTTT
>TRBV5-1|TRBJ2-7|TRBD2|.|17
CASSSPVTSGGTYEQYF
TGCGCCAGCAGCAGCCCCGTAACTAGCGGGGGGACCTACGAGCAGTACTTC
>TRBV20-1|TRBJ2-7|TRBD1|.|11
CSQGTANEQYF
TGCAGTCAAGGGACAGCCAACGAGCAGTACTTC
>TRBV30|TRBJ1-3|.|.|15
CAWSWRVSSGNTIYF
TGTGCCTGGAGTTGGAGGGTCTCATCTGGAAACACCATATATTTT
>TRBV28|TRBJ2-7|TRBD1|.|12
CASSSTTGVLYF
TGTGCCAGCAGTTCCACCACAGGGGTGTTGTACTTC
>TRBV4-1|TRBJ1-1|.|once|15
CASSQDRRGNTEAFF
TGCGCCAGCAGCCAAGATAGGAGGGGGAACACTGAAGCTTTCTTT
>TRBV5-1|TRBJ2-3|TRBD2|.|14
CASRRTSATDTQYF
TGCGCCAGCAGGCGGACTAGTGCCACAGATACGCAGTATTTT
>TRBV28|TRBJ1-1|.|.|15
CASSLFGEKDTEAFF
TGTGCCAGCAGTTTATTCGGGGAAAAGGACACTGAAGCTTTCTTT
>TRBV7-2|TRBJ1-1|.|.|11
CASSLRAGAFF
TGTGCCAGCAGCTTACGGGCAGGGGCCTTCTTT
>TRBV5-8|TRBJ1-4|.|.|16
CASSLGQNTPNEKLFF
TGTGCCAGCAGCTTGGGACAGAATACCCCAAATGAAAAACTGTTTTTT
>TRBV5-4|TRBJ2-1|TRBD2|.|19
CASSLALAGTERSYNEQFF
TGTGCCAGCAGCTTGGCATTAGCGGGGACGGAGAGATCCTACAATGAGCAGTTCTTC
>TRBV10-3|TRBJ1-2|.|.|12
CALRAGDYGYTF
TGTGCCCTCCGAGCGGGGGACTATGGCTACACCTTC
>TRBV19|TRBJ1-5|TRBD1|.|15
CASREDRGSNQPQHF
TGTGCCAGTAGGGAGGACAGGGGAAGCAATCAGCCCCAGCATTTT
>TRBV18|TRBJ1-1|.|.|13
CASSDNRDTEAFF
TGTGCCAGCTCAGACAACAGGGACACTGAAGCTTTCTTT
>TRBV11-2|TRBJ2-5|TRBD2|.|15
CASSFTSGVRETQYF
TGTGCCAGCAGCTTTACTAGCGGGGTGCGGGAGACCCAGTACTTC
>TRBV25-1|TRBJ1-6|TRBD1|few|14
CASTGTGNNSPLHF
TGTGCCAGCACCGGGACAGGGAATAATTCACCCCTCCACTTT
>TRBV7-2|TRBJ1-4|.|.|15
CASSPVGLPNEKLFF
TGTGCCAGCAGCCCCGTGGGGCTCCCTAATGAAAAACTGTTTTTT
>TRBV28|TRBJ2-6|.|.|17
CASSSSPHPLGANVLTF
TGTGCCAGCAGTTCCTCACCCCACCCTCTAGGGGCCAACGTCCTGACTTTC
>TRBV23-1|TRBJ1-6|.|.|14
CAQQGTPYNSPLHF
TGCGCCCAGCAGGGGACCCCATATAATTCACCCCTCCACTTT
>TRBV5-1|TRBJ2-1|TRBD1|.|15
CASSSGQGIYNEQFF
TGCGCCAGCAGCTCGGGACAGGGAATTTACAATGAGCAGTTCTTC
>TRBV25-1|TRBJ2-7|.|.|13
CASSSGEVYEQYF
TGTGCCAGCAGTTCGGGAGAGGTCTACGAGCAGTACTTC
>TRBV21-1|TRBJ1-1|.|.|14
CASSKVDREAEAFF
TGTGCCAGCAGCAAAGTAGACAGGGAGGCTGAAGCTTTCTTT
>TRBV29-1|TRBJ2-1|.|.|22
CSVDWKKTSKERVFSSYNEQFF
TGCAGCGTTGATTGGAAAAAAACGTCGAAAGAGCGGGTTTTCAGCTCCTACAATGAGCAGTTCTTC
>TRBV7-9|TRBJ2-1|TRBD1|.|17
CASSFSSGGQGYNEQFF
TGTGCCAGCAGCTTTAGTAGTGGGGGACAGGGCTACAATGAGCAGTTCTTC
>TRBV4-3|TRBJ1-2|TRBD1|few|17
CASSQDRGQGTNYGYTF
TGCGCCAGCAGCCAAGACCGAGGACAGGGCACTAACTATGGCTACACCTTC
>TRBV5-6|TRBJ2-7|TRBD1|.|18
CASSLITGGLVSSYEQYF
TGTGCCAGCAGCTTGATCACAGGGGGTCTAGTAAGCTCCTACGAGCAGTACTTC
>TRBV28|TRBJ1-5|TRBD1|once|16
CASSQGTGIGNQPQHF
TGTGCCAGCAGTCAAGGGACAGGGATCGGCAATCAGCCCCAGCATTTT
>TRBV7-7|TRBJ2-5|TRBD2|.|15
CASSLTGGPQETQYF
TGTGCTAGCAGCTTAACGGGGGGGCCCCAAGAGACCCAGTACTTC
>TRBV11-2|TRBJ2-4|TRBD1|.|17
CASSYSRDRHRKNIQYF
TGTGCCAGCAGCTACAGTAGGGACAGGCACCGCAAAAACATTCAGTACTTC
>TRBV6-1|TRBJ1-6|TRBD1|.|14
CASRGDRVGSPLHF
TGTGCCAGCAGAGGGGACAGGGTTGGCTCACCCCTCCACTTT
>TRBV7-7|TRBJ2-1|TRBD1|.|14
CASSLGQGDVEQFF
TGTGCCAGCAGCTTGGGACAGGGGGATGTTGAGCAGTTCTTC
>TRBV27|TRBJ2-5|.|.|13
CASRAVDQETQYF
TGTGCCAGCAGGGCCGTCGACCAAGAGACCCAGTACTTC
>TRBV7-2|TRBJ1-6|TRBD1|.|16
CASSLKGGTGFSPLHF
TGTGCCAGCAGCTTAAAGGGCGGGACAGGGTTTTCACCCCTCCACTTT
>TRBV4-1|TRBJ2-5|TRBD2|.|18
CASSPRGLAGGTQETQYF
TGCGCCAGCAGCCCCCGAGGGCTAGCGGGGGGCACCCAAGAGACCCAGTACTTC
>TRBV6-4|TRBJ2-5|.|once|12
CASSPDRETQYF
TGTGCCAGCAGCCCAGATCGAGAGACCCAGTACTTC
>TRBV2|TRBJ2-1|.|.|14
CASSGSPDYNEQFF
TGTGCCAGCAGTGGGAGCCCAGATTACAATGAGCAGTTCTTC
>TRBV11-2|TRBJ2-1|.|.|15
CASTLGGGPYNEQFF
TGTGCCAGCACCCTCGGCGGAGGACCCTACAATGAGCAGTTCTTC
>TRBV11-2|TRBJ1-4|TRBD1|.|15
CASSLTTGEPEKLFF
TGTGCCAGCAGCTTGACGACAGGGGAACCTGAAAAACTGTTTTTT
>TRBV6-4|TRBJ1-1|.|.|13
CASSSSGGTEAFF
TGTGCCAGCAGTTCCTCGGGGGGCACTGAAGCTTTCTTT
>TRBV14|TRBJ2-7|TRBD1|.|13
CASSPDRGREQYF
TGTGCCAGCAGCCCGGACAGGGGGCGGGAGCAGTACTTC
>TRBV7-9|TRBJ2-4|TRBD1|.|13
CASSPGTGNIQYF
TGTGCCAGCAGCCCCGGGACAGGGAACATTCAGTACTTC
>TRBV9|TRBJ2-5|TRBD1|.|15
CASSNRQGYQETQYF
TGTGCCAGCAGCAACAGACAGGGATACCAAGAGACCCAGTACTTC